Following are 12 T cell receptor beta chains from one sample sequenced in a study of blood T cell repertoires in COVID-19. The protocol was immunoSEQ multiplex PCR, while the TCRdb copy is restricted to in-frame clones and leaves out a portion. The sample lists about 59,000 clones; about 70% were seen once. The sequencing input was peripheral blood. These TCRs come from a woman in her 50s with active or convalescent COVID-19.

V gene TRBV11-3 combines with J gene TRBJ2-1, with 9 bases lining up with TRBD2. Trimming cost V 0 bases and J 9 bases; bases outside gene matches: 6. Germline CDR1 reads SGHNT; CDR2 reads YENEEA. The CDR3 has 15 residues. The DNA of the CDR3 is TGTGCCAGCAGCTTAGAGGCGGGAGGGCCTGGTGAGCAGTTCTTC. It codes for CASSLEAGGPGEQFF.

This clone was counted at least ten times. Other DNA sequences in this sample translate to the same CDR3. CDR3 sequence: CASSEDRGNEKLFF. CDR3 nucleotide sequence: TGTGCCAGCAGTGAAGACAGGGGAAATGAAAAACTGTTTTTT. This rearrangement joins TRBV6-1 to TRBJ1-4; 7 positions agree with TRBD1. Per germline, CDR1 MNHNS and CDR2 SASEGT. The trim removed 1 base at V and 5 bases at J, leaving 1 base unmatched. CDR3 length: 14 residues.

The chain combines TRBV10-3 with TRBJ2-7; 7 bases line up with TRBD1. The germline V gene encodes CDR1 ENHRY and CDR2 SYGVKD. J lost 5 bases, V lost 6 bases, and 7 bases had no gene match. This CDR3 region has 13 residues. CDR3 residues: CAIRIDRDHEQYF. The CDR3 DNA follows: TGTGCCATCAGGATAGACAGGGACCACGAGCAGTACTTC.

The V call is TRBV3-1 (or the pseudogene TRBV3-2), the J call TRBJ2-2; possible D gene TRBD1, 6 bases. CDR1 is LGHDT, CDR2 YNNKEL, per germline (reference sequence). V lost 4 bases and J 6 bases, leaving 12 bases between the germline ends. The CDR3 sequence is 14 residues long. The CDR3 spells CASSRPGVPGELFF. The CDR3 DNA follows: TGTGCCAGCAGCCGGCCAGGGGTTCCCGGGGAGCTGTTTTTT.

This rearrangement joins TRBV24-1 to TRBJ1-2; 11 bases map to TRBD1. CDR1 and CDR2 (germline): KGHDR, SFDVKD. After removal of 3 bases from V and 4 bases from J, the junction contained 6 bases not matched to a gene. The CDR3 spans 16 residues. In DNA form, the CDR3 reads TGTGCCACCAGTGATACGCGGACAGGGGGCATCTATGGCTACACCTTC. Amino acid sequence: CATSDTRTGGIYGYTF.

The genes are TRBV27 and TRBJ1-1; the D gene is possibly TRBD1 (6 bases). This CDR3 comprises 14 residues. Germline-derived CDR1 and CDR2 are MNHEY and SMNVEV (reference sequence). Trimming took off 0 bases at V and 5 bases at J, with 10 bases between the two ends. The CDR3 loop is CASSLSMGATEAFF. In DNA form, the CDR3 reads TGTGCCAGCAGTTTATCAATGGGGGCTACTGAAGCTTTCTTT.

V gene TRBV28 combines with J gene TRBJ1-1, with 7 bases matching TRBD1. The junction had 8 bases not matched to a gene; V was cut back by 7 bases and J by 6 bases. The V gene's germline CDR1 is MDHEN and CDR2 SYDVKM. The CDR3 is 13 residues long. CDR3 sequence reads: CASIGQVLAEAFF. The CDR3 nucleotides read TGTGCCAGCATAGGACAGGTGCTGGCTGAAGCTTTCTTT.

The rearrangement uses TRBV29-1 and TRBJ2-3; 8 nucleotides match TRBD2. This CDR3 has 16 amino acids. Trimming cost V 6 bases and J 4 bases; bases outside gene matches: 15. Germline loops: CDR1 SQVTM, CDR2 ANQGSEA. Here the CDR3 DNA reads TGCAGCGTGGGAAGGGGTAGCGGGGTAGACGCAGATACGCAGTATTTT. Translation gives CSVGRGSGVDADTQYF.

This CDR3 reads CASSLLQGPSIEPQHF. CDR3 nucleotide sequence: TGTGCCAGCAGTCTCCTACAGGGGCCGAGCATCGAGCCCCAGCATTTT. The chain uses TRBV28 and TRBJ1-5; 7 bases are shared with TRBD1. The CDR3 extends over 16 amino acids. V gave up 5 bases and J gave up 8 bases; unmatched junction bases: 15. In germline, CDR1 is MDHEN, CDR2 SYDVKM.

This clone has a count of ten or more. This chain connects TRBV19 to TRBJ2-7, with a tentative D call TRBD2 (6 bases). This CDR3 has 15 amino acids. The germline V gene has CDR1 LNHDA and CDR2 SQIVND (reference sequence). Trimming took 3 bases from V and 1 from J, leaving 13 bases between them. For the CDR3, the DNA is TGTGCCAGTAGTATGCGGGAAGAGGCTTCCTACGAGCAGTACTTC. This translates into CASSMREEASYEQYF. Looking up the rest from reference TRBV19 and TRBJ2-7 gives the full variable domain: DGGITQSPKYLFRKEGQNVTLSCEQNLNHDAMYWYRQDPGQGLRLIYYSQIVNDFQKGDIAEGYSVSREKKESFPLTVTSAQKNPTAFYLCASSMREEASYEQYFGPGTRLTVT.

The chain couples TRBV12-3 or TRBV12-4 to TRBJ1-1, with unresolved D. V gave up 4 bases and J gave up 10 bases, with 10 bases separating them. This CDR3 has 11 residues. The CDR3 reads CASSYAGGAFF. DNA for the CDR3: TGTGCCAGCAGTTACGCAGGAGGAGCTTTCTTT.

CDR3 in DNA: TGTGCCAGCAACCCTAGCGGGAGGGCCTGGAATGAGCAGTTCTTC. Residues: CASNPSGRAWNEQFF. The chain joins TRBV6-6 to TRBJ2-1; 12 bases map to TRBD2. Trimming cost V 7 bases and J 7 bases; bases outside gene matches: 8. Germline values: CDR1 MNHNY, CDR2 SVGAGI (reference sequence). This CDR3 comprises 15 residues.